The 11 T cell receptor beta chains given below trace back to one sample, sequenced in a study of a mutant IDH1 vaccine in newly diagnosed glioma. These receptors have no known antigen. The time point denotes: week 23, last vaccination. In every dose of vaccine, 300 ug of mutant IDH1 20-mer peptide was given alongside topical imiquimod. Sequencing used immunoSEQ multiplex PCR; TCRdb keeps in-frame clones, though not all of them. The table shows fewer than 45,000 clones, with approximately 90% occurring only once. The source was PBMCs, collected from a glioma patient whose treatment included an IDH1 peptide vaccine. The receptors shown here come from a man over 45 with glioma.

This clone appeared a few times. The chain employs TRBV7-9 and TRBJ2-6; 9 bases are shared with TRBD1. The germline V gene encodes CDR1 SEHNR and CDR2 FQNEAQ (reference sequence). Trimming cost V 6 bases and J 2 bases; bases outside gene matches: 8. The CDR3 is 17 amino acids. Here the CDR3 DNA reads TGTGCCAGCAGACCCGGGACAGGGAGGCCTGGGGCCAACGTCCTGACTTTC. It encodes CASRPGTGRPGANVLTF.

V usage is TRBV6-1 and J usage is TRBJ1-2; D gene unclear. CDR3 length: 13 amino acids. V was pared by 2 bases and J by 5 bases, with 9 bases between. CDR1 is MNHNS and CDR2 is SASEGT in the germline V gene. Here the CDR3 reads CASSEREGYGYTF. For the CDR3, the DNA is TGTGCCAGCAGTGAACGGGAGGGTTATGGCTACACCTTC.

The chain has TRBV28 and TRBJ1-2; D is unresolved. The CDR3 totals 13 residues. The germline V gene encodes CDR1 MDHEN and CDR2 SYDVKM. V was cut by 6 bases and J by 4 bases, with 12 bases left in between. The CDR3 reads CASSPDGRYGYTF. The CDR3, as DNA: TGTGCCAGCAGCCCGGACGGGCGCTATGGCTACACCTTC.

The chain recombines TRBV7-9 with TRBJ2-3; tentative D call: TRBD2 (5 bases). CDR1 and CDR2 from the germline V gene are SEHNR and FQNEAQ (reference sequence). CDR3 size: 13 residues. The germline V and J ends were trimmed by 1 base and 6 bases, with 8 bases remaining between them. Here the CDR3 DNA reads TGTGCCAGCAGCTTAGGGTGGACTGATACGCAGTATTTT. Amino acids: CASSLGWTDTQYF.

The V gene is TRBV4-1, the J gene TRBJ2-3; D call uncertain. Germline CDR1 and CDR2: MGHRA and YSYEKL. The V and J ends lost 1 base and 8 bases respectively, with 16 bases between them. The CDR3 covers 15 residues. The CDR3 sequence is CASSQADRAVGTQYF. The CDR3 nucleotides read TGCGCCAGCAGCCAAGCCGATAGGGCAGTGGGTACGCAGTATTTT.

The chain employs TRBV7-8 and TRBJ2-6; D unresolved. Per germline, CDR1 SGHVS and CDR2 FQNEAQ. The CDR3 has 13 amino acids. Between the trimmed V and J ends, which lost 2 bases and 2 bases, there was a span of 1 base. The CDR3 here is CASSLTGANVLTF. DNA of the CDR3: TGTGCCAGCAGCTTAACTGGGGCCAACGTCCTGACTTTC.

The chain employs TRBV6-5 and TRBJ1-2, with D unresolved. The CDR3 loop spans 11 amino acids. The germline V and J ends were trimmed by 4 bases and 8 bases, with 8 bases remaining between them. Germline CDR1 is MNHEY and CDR2 is SVGAGI. CDR3 amino acids: CASSSSWGYTF. DNA for the CDR3: TGTGCCAGCAGTTCGTCGTGGGGCTACACCTTC.

The rearrangement links TRBV23-1 to TRBJ2-5; possibly TRBD2 for D (6 bases). TRBV23-1 is known as an ORF, though its function is uncertain. Trimming took off 7 bases at V and 6 bases at J, with 15 bases between the two ends. This CDR3 has 13 residues. The DNA for the CDR3 is TGCGCCAGCACCCACGGGGGTCGAAAGACCCAGTACTTC. Translation: CASTHGGRKTQYF.

The gene calls are TRBV4-3 and TRBJ2-5; D assignment may be TRBD1 or TRBD2 (5 bases each). This CDR3 comprises 15 residues. With 1 base removed from V and 5 bases from J, the gap between germline ends came to 14 bases. The V gene's germline CDR1 is LGHNA and CDR2 YSLEER. The CDR3: CASSQGMGVGETQYF. CDR3 sequence (DNA): TGCGCCAGCAGCCAAGGGATGGGGGTCGGGGAGACCCAGTACTTC.

The rearrangement uses TRBV5-4 and TRBJ2-7, with a tentative D call TRBD2 (5 bases). Germline lookup yields CDR1 SGHNT and CDR2 YYREEE (reference sequence). This CDR3 has 14 amino acids. The V gene lost 2 bases and the J gene lost 7 bases, with 16 bases spanning the gap. The CDR3 is CASSFERRAGEQYF. The CDR3 DNA reads as TGTGCCAGCAGCTTCGAGCGGAGAGCAGGTGAGCAGTACTTC.

The gene calls are TRBV27 and TRBJ2-2; possible D gene TRBD2, 7 bases. Per the germline V gene, CDR1 is MNHEY and CDR2 is SMNVEV (reference sequence). CDR3 length: 13 residues. V gave up 1 base and J gave up 9 bases, with 9 bases separating them. The CDR3 nucleotides are TGTGCCAGCAGTTTATGGGGGGGCCGGGAGCTGTTTTTT. This encodes CASSLWGGRELFF.